What follows is one T cell receptor (beta chain) and its context. The assay was immunoSEQ multiplex PCR, and TCRdb's table has in-frame clones only and misses some. This table has roughly 700,000 clones, 70% to 90% appearing once. The treatment: roughly 19 received Ad26.COV2.S at low or high dose, single or two shots; about 5 received placebo; per-sample allocation not given. The samples were gathered on day 63 after the first injection of vaccine or placebo. The record originates from a study of Ad26.COV2.S vaccination and SARS-CoV-2 variants. CDR1 SGHNT and CDR2 YYREEE come from the germline V gene (reference sequence). The CDR3 spans 16 residues. Trimming removed 5 bases from V and 6 bases from J, with 20 bases in between.

The sample here was peripheral blood, taken in a trial of Ad26.COV2.S vaccine versus placebo. The chain combines TRBV5-4 with TRBJ2-2; a weak D match, TRBD2 (5 bases). The receptor comes from a person aged 18-60 years who received the Ad26.COV2.S COVID-19 vaccine or a placebo. CDR3 bases: TGTGCCAGCAGATCTACATCGACTACCGGAGCCGGGGAGCTGTTTTTT. Translating it yields CASRSTSTTGAGELFF.